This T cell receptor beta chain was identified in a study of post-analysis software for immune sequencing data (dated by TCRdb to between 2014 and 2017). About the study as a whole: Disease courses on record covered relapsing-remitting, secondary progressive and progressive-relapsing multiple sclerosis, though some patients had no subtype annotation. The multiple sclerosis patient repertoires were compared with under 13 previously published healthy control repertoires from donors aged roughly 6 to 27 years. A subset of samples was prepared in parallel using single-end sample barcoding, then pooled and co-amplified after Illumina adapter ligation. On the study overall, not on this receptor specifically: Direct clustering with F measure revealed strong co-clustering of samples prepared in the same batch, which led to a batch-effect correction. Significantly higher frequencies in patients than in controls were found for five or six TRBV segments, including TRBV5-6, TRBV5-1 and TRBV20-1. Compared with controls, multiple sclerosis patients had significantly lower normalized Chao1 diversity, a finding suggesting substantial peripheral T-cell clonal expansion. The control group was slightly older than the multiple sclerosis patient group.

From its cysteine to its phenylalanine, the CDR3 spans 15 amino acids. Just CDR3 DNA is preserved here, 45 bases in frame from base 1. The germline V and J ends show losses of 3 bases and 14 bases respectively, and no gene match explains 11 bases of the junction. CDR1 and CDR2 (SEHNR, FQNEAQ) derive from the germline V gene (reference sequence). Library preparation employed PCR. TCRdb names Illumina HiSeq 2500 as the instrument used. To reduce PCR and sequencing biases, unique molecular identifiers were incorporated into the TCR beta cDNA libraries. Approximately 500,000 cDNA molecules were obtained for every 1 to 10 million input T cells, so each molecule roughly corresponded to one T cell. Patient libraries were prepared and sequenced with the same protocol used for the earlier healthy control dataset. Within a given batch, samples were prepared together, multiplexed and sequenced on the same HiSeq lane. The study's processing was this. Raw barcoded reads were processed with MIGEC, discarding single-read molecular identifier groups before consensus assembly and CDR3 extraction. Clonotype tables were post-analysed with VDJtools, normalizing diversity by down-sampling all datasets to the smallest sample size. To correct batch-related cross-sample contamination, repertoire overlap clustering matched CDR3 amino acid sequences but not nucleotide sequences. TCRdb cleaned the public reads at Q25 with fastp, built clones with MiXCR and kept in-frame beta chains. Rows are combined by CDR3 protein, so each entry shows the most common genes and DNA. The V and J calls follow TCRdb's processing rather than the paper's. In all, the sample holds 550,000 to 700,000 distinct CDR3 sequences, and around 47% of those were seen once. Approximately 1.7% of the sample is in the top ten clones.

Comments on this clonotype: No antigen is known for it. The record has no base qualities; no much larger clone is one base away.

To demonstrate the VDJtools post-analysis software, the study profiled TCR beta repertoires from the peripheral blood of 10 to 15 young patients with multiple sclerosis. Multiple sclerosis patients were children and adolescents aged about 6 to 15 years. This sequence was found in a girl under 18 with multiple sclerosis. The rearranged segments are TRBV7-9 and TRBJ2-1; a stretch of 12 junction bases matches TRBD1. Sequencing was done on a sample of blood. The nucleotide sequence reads TGTGCCAGCAGCTTTCTTCCGGGACAGGGGGCTCGCAAGTTCTTC. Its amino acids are CASSFLPGQGARKFF.